This T cell receptor (beta chain) was obtained from a study of blood T cell repertoires in COVID-19. Study in general: From the United States, Italy and Spain came samples of acute and convalescent COVID-19. PBMCs, B-cell-depleted T cells, or T cells were the source of the cDNA or gDNA that made up the material.

Germline CDR1 reads SNHLY; CDR2 reads FYNNEI. With 10 bases removed from V and 4 bases from J, the gap between germline ends came to 10 bases. The CDR3 consists of 11 residues. Original analysis: Amplification of reference gene primers provided the estimated nucleated cell counts. Libraries were prepared by immunoSEQ multiplex PCR; TCRdb keeps only in-frame clonotypes and omits some of them. That table furnishes V, J and clone size, whereas the DNA furnished D and trimming. Of tens of thousands of clones in the sample, about 80% are singletons; the top ten hold 5.7%. The chain combines TRBV2 with TRBJ2-5; the D is unclear. The sample consisted of peripheral blood. This sequence originates from a man aged 50 or older with active or convalescent COVID-19. The CDR3 region has the DNA TGTGCCAACAATGCAAGAGAGACCCAGTACTTC. Protein product: CANNARETQYF.